The present entry profiles one TCR beta chain with its context. Many counts were recorded for this clonotype. The specificity of this receptor is unknown. Base qualities are missing; no much larger clone stands one base away. The study was a case-control design nested within a healthcare worker cohort in London, UK, with weekly nasopharyngeal swab PCR tests and blood sampling. Between 23 and 31 March 2020, the week of the UK lockdown, healthcare workers were enrolled and then followed up weekly for as long as 16 weeks. This entry belongs to a study of early T cells in non-severe SARS-CoV-2 infection (dated by TCRdb to the early 2020s). About the investigation overall: Because TCR sequencing relied on bulk RNA taken from unsorted whole blood, pairing of alpha and beta chains was not possible.

The full study reports these points: Matching against VDJdb was skewed toward anti-spike CD8 responses, likely underestimated virus-specific expansions, and missed private and CD4 specificities.

The library was prepared using 5' RACE. The listed sequencing device is NextSeq 500. In the TCR library protocol, unique molecular identifiers were attached to individual cDNA molecules to correct for PCR bias and sequencing error. Sequencing covered both TCR alpha and beta chains, and within each sample the abundances of alpha and beta sequences were tightly co-correlated. As for the authors' bioinformatics: Decombinator V4 was used to perform V gene, J gene and CDR3 annotation of TCR sequences. Expanded TCRs were defined as changing significantly between any two time points under a Poisson model with p below 0.0001. TCR abundances were normalised to the total number of TCRs sequenced per sample and were expressed as counts per million. TRAV1-2 paired with TRAJ12, TRAJ20 or TRAJ33 defined MAIT TCRs, while TRAV10 paired with TRAJ18 defined iNKT TCRs. VDJdb, accessed on 1 November 2021, was searched for TCRs annotated for CMV, EBV and SARS-CoV-2, and TCRs annotated for more than one antigen were excluded. TCRdb's own reprocessing of the public reads used fastp at Q25 and MiXCR and kept productive beta chains. When rows share a CDR3 protein, they turn into one entry using the most common DNA and genes. The V and J calls were determined by TCRdb, not by the authors. For this sample the table gives about 19,000 distinct CDR3 sequences, of which about 4% were detected only once. The ten largest clones take up more than 7% of the sample.

From V the trimming removes 4 bases and from J it removes 1 base, while the gene matches leave 6 bases of the junction unaccounted for. The CDR3 holds 15 amino acids from the cysteine to the phenylalanine. Only CDR3 DNA is held: 45 bases, read in frame from base 1. CDR1 is given as SGHRS and CDR2 as YFSETQ, both from the germline V gene. The sequencing input was whole blood. The sequence was obtained from an adult who was a healthcare worker with PCR-confirmed SARS-CoV-2 infection or an uninfected control (not recorded which). The rearrangement combines TRBV5-1 with TRBJ2-7; the central 9 bases match TRBD1. The sequenced DNA is TGCGCCAGCAGCCCCGGGACAGGGCGTTCCTACGAGCAGTACTTC. This codes for CASSPGTGRSYEQYF.